Each of the 10 T cell receptor beta chains below was sequenced from the same sample in a study of sequential checkpoint blockade in melanoma. The treatment is: randomized to nivolumab then ipilimumab (arm A) or the reverse (arm B). The protocol was immunoSEQ multiplex PCR, while the TCRdb copy is restricted to in-frame clones and leaves out a portion. The data contain 15,000 to 25,000 clones, approximately 80% of them singletons. Here the sequenced sample was CD8+ T cells sorted from blood (inferred from file names), taken from a patient given nivolumab and ipilimumab in sequence. Receptors originate from a human donor with melanoma.

This clone has just one count. The V and J genes are TRBV19 and TRBJ2-3, with TRBD2 matching over 13 bases. In germline, CDR1 is LNHDA, CDR2 SQIVND (reference sequence). This CDR3 region has 15 residues. V lost 4 bases and J lost 5; bases outside the gene matches: 3. The CDR3 loop reads CASSRTSGRKDTQYF. The CDR3 nucleotides are TGTGCCAGTAGTAGGACTAGCGGGAGAAAAGATACGCAGTATTTT.

This chain joins TRBV27 and TRBJ2-7; D ambiguous. This CDR3 spans 12 amino acids. CDR1 and CDR2 from the germline V gene are MNHEY and SMNVEV (reference sequence). V was clipped by 8 bases and J by 0 bases, with 8 bases between them. Here the CDR3 reads CASVQNSYEQYF. CDR3 DNA: TGTGCCAGCGTACAGAACTCCTACGAGCAGTACTTC.

The gene calls are TRBV10-2 and TRBJ2-1, with 9 nucleotides matching TRBD1. The CDR3 loop spans 15 amino acids. The V gene end was trimmed by 7 bases and the J gene end by 3 bases; junction bases not matched to a gene: 7. The germline CDR1 and CDR2 sequences are WSHSY and SAAADI. The CDR3 DNA follows: TGCGCCAGCAATTCAGACAGGGGGATCTACAATGAGCAGTTCTTC. Its protein product is CASNSDRGIYNEQFF.

By share, this clone counts as medium-sized. The CDR3, as DNA: TGTGCCAGCAGTTTATGGGGACACGGGTTTCCCCTCCACTTT. This encodes CASSLWGHGFPLHF. The chain links TRBV28 to TRBJ1-6, with a weak D call TRBD1 (6 bases). The CDR3 covers 14 residues. The V gene lost 0 bases and the J gene lost 13 bases, with 13 bases spanning the gap. CDR1 is MDHEN, CDR2 SYDVKM, per germline. The entire variable domain, with the rest obtained from reference TRBV28 and TRBJ1-6, is as follows: DVKVTQSSRYLVKRTGEKVFLECVQDMDHENMFWYRQDPGLGLRLIYFSYDVKMKEKGDIPEGYSVSREKKERFSLILESASTNQTSMYLCASSLWGHGFPLHFGNGTRLTVT.

The CDR3 DNA reads TGTGCCAGCAGCTTAGAGGACAGGAACACTGAAGCTTTCTTT. Its protein is CASSLEDRNTEAFF. The chain joins TRBV7-9 to TRBJ1-1, with a weak D call TRBD1 (6 bases). V lost 1 base and J lost 1, with 7 bases in between. Per the germline V gene, CDR1 is SEHNR and CDR2 is FQNEAQ (reference sequence). CDR3 length: 14 amino acids. Combining the CDR3 with reference TRBV7-9 and TRBJ1-1 gives the whole variable domain DTGVSQNPRHKITKRGQNVTFRCDPISEHNRLYWYRQTLGQGPEFLTYFQNEAQLEKSRLLSDRFSAERPKGSFSTLEIQRTEQGDSAMYLCASSLEDRNTEAFFGQGTRLTVV.

V is TRBV19 and J is TRBJ2-7; D ambiguous. The CDR3 length is 14 residues. CDR1 is LNHDA, CDR2 SQIVND, per germline (reference sequence). V lost 1 base, J lost 6 bases, and 13 bases lay in between. The CDR3 DNA reads as TGTGCCAGTAGTATAGGAGGCGCCGGCTCCGAGCAGTACTTC. Its protein is CASSIGGAGSEQYF.

This clone was counted a single time. This chain links TRBV29-1 with TRBJ1-2; TRBD1 matches 12 bases. Germline CDR1 reads SQVTM; CDR2 reads ANQGSEA. The V and J ends lost 6 bases and 1 base, in that order; junction bases with no gene match: 3. The CDR3 is made up of 14 amino acids. The CDR3 DNA follows: TGCAGCGTGGGACAGGGGGCGAGTAACTATGGCTACACCTTC. Translated: CSVGQGASNYGYTF.

The V call is TRBV6-5, the J call TRBJ2-2; 7 positions match TRBD2. Unmatched junction bases numbered 6, after V lost 2 bases and J lost 6 bases. Germline V gives CDR1 MNHEY, CDR2 SVGAGI. The CDR3 consists of 15 residues. The CDR3 reads CASSYGTGRSGELFF. CDR3 nucleotide sequence: TGTGCCAGCAGTTACGGGACCGGGAGGTCCGGGGAGCTGTTTTTT.

The genes are TRBV7-3 and TRBJ2-1; 9 positions match TRBD2. The germline gives CDR1 SGHTA, CDR2 FQGTGA. The trim removed 1 base at V and 7 bases at J, leaving 14 bases unmatched. The CDR3 is 18 amino acids. CDR3 in DNA: TGTGCCAGCAGCTTAAGGGGATCGCTGGCGGGGGGGCGTAATGAGCAGTTCTTC. Its translation is CASSLRGSLAGGRNEQFF.

The chain combines TRBV27 with TRBJ2-5; a weak D match, TRBD2 (5 bases). V was pared by 6 bases and J by 1 base, with 15 bases between. Germline values: CDR1 MNHEY, CDR2 SMNVEV (reference sequence). The CDR3 totals 15 residues. This CDR3 reads CASSIIPAAQETQYF. CDR3 nucleotide sequence: TGTGCCAGCAGCATTATTCCAGCGGCCCAAGAGACCCAGTACTTC.